The 5 T cell receptor beta chains below come from one sample, sequenced in a study of shared clonotypes between healthy human individuals. Positively selected for CCR7, the CD45RO-negative cells used as naive CD8 cells excluded terminally differentiated effector memory CD45RA+ cells. Clones were read by immunoSEQ multiplex PCR, and TCRdb kept only the in-frame ones, dropping some. The sample contains roughly 1,800,000 clones, less than 95% of which appear only once. Material for sequencing was naive CD8+ T cells sorted from blood. The receptor set was obtained from a man younger than 35 in good health.

The genes are TRBV11-2 and TRBJ2-1; no reliable D call. The CDR3 has 12 residues. Trimming took 1 base from V and 8 from J, leaving 6 bases between them. Per the germline V gene, CDR1 is SGHAT and CDR2 is FQNNGV. CDR3 loop: CASSLVGHEQFF. CDR3 bases: TGTGCCAGCAGCTTAGTAGGTCATGAGCAGTTCTTC.

The V call is TRBV4-3, the J call TRBJ2-2, with TRBD1 as a possible D gene (5 bases). The germline V gene encodes CDR1 LGHNA and CDR2 YSLEER. Deletions cut 0 bases from V and 5 bases from J, with 16 bases between. The CDR3 sequence is 17 residues long. DNA for the CDR3: TGCGCCAGCAGCCAAGAAGGGGCCAGGGCGCGGACCGGGGAGCTGTTTTTT. Protein sequence: CASSQEGARARTGELFF.

This clone was seen a single time. The chain recombines TRBV5-5 with TRBJ1-1; 8 bases are a match to TRBD1. J was trimmed by 4 bases and V by 7 bases; bases with no gene match: 9. Germline CDR1 reads SGHKS; CDR2 reads YYEKEE (reference sequence). This CDR3 spans 14 amino acids. The DNA for the CDR3 is TGTGCCAGCCTCCACGGGCAGGGGGCCACTGAAGCTTTCTTT. Its translation: CASLHGQGATEAFF.

This chain joins TRBV11-3 and TRBJ2-7; D gene uncertain. V gave up 7 bases and J gave up 4 bases, with 5 bases separating them. There are 10 residues in the CDR3. Germline loops: CDR1 SGHNT, CDR2 YENEEA. CDR3 region: CASNRYEQYF. In DNA form, the CDR3 reads TGTGCCAGCAACCGATACGAGCAGTACTTC.

This chain uses TRBV29-1 with TRBJ2-3; 11 positions match TRBD1. CDR3 size: 14 residues. CDR1 SQVTM and CDR2 ANQGSEA come from the germline V gene. The V and J ends lost 6 bases and 5 bases, in that order; junction bases with no gene match: 7. The CDR3 spells CSVMGQGVLDTQYF. CDR3 in DNA: TGCAGCGTGATGGGACAGGGGGTGTTAGATACGCAGTATTTT.